These T cell receptor beta chains were read from a single sample in a study of CD8 T cells in Susac syndrome. TCRdb recomputed calls from the immunoSEQ multiplex PCR reads with MiXCR, one row per CDR3 protein. Here the sample spans roughly 200,000 distinct CDR3 sequences, roughly 96% being singletons. Sequenced input: CD4+ T cells from PBMCs. The receptors were sampled from a human donor in good health. CDR3s include the opening cysteine and the closing phenylalanine or tryptophan. A D gene is named only where the DNA matches it firmly.

CDR3nt: TGCAGTGCTAGAGATGCGACTAGCGGGGGGGTCACAGATACGCAGTATTTT; CDR3aa: CSARDATSGGVTDTQYF; j_gene: TRBJ2-3; d_gene: TRBD2; v_gene: TRBV20-1
CDR3nt: TGTGCCAGCAGCGCGACACAACCGGGACTACGAGCTAACTATGGCTACACCTTC; CDR3aa: CASSATQPGLRANYGYTF; j_gene: TRBJ1-2; d_gene: NA; v_gene: TRBV9
CDR3nt: TGTGCCAGCAGCCATAATCGGGGAGACAATGAGCAGTTCTTC; CDR3aa: CASSHNRGDNEQFF; j_gene: TRBJ2-1; d_gene: NA; v_gene: TRBV3-1
CDR3nt: TGTGCCAGCAGCGCTCGGGCGGGTTTCACCGGGGAGCTGTTTTTT; CDR3aa: CASSARAGFTGELFF; j_gene: TRBJ2-2; d_gene: NA; v_gene: TRBV9
CDR3nt: TGTGCCAGCAGCGTAGCGTGGGGGGGCGGGACTCGAGCAGATGAGCAGTTCTTC; CDR3aa: CASSVAWGGGTRADEQFF; j_gene: TRBJ2-1; d_gene: NA; v_gene: TRBV9
CDR3nt: TGTGCCTGGGGAATCGGACAGGGGGCGCATCAGCCCCAGCATTTT; CDR3aa: CAWGIGQGAHQPQHF; j_gene: TRBJ1-5; d_gene: TRBD1; v_gene: TRBV30
CDR3nt: TGTGCCAGCAGCTTAGAACTCCGCACAGATACGCAGTATTTT; CDR3aa: CASSLELRTDTQYF; j_gene: TRBJ2-3; d_gene: NA; v_gene: TRBV7-9
CDR3nt: TGTGCCAGCAGTTCCAGTCCCGGGGAGCTGTTTTTT; CDR3aa: CASSSSPGELFF; j_gene: TRBJ2-2; d_gene: NA; v_gene: TRBV12-3/TRBV12-4
CDR3nt: TGCAGTGCCGAGATTGGCCAGACCCAGTACTTC; CDR3aa: CSAEIGQTQYF; j_gene: TRBJ2-5; d_gene: NA; v_gene: TRBV20-1
CDR3nt: TGCAGTGCTAGAGTTAGCGGGGGGAGCACAGATACGCAGTATTTT; CDR3aa: CSARVSGGSTDTQYF; j_gene: TRBJ2-3; d_gene: TRBD2; v_gene: TRBV20-1